This TCR beta chain originates from a study of cytomegalovirus exposure and HLA in healthy donors. Trimming cost V 0 bases and J 4 bases; bases outside gene matches: 4. This CDR3 spans 15 amino acids. Germline CDR1 SGDLS, CDR2 YYNGEE. Overall study results and limits: Associated with HLA alleles at 0.05 false discovery rate in a later analysis were over 15,000 TCR beta sequences. In a later analysis, donors in an Asian-associated ancestry cluster reportedly had fewer N-insertions in productive TCRs than the cohort mean. Specificity for CMV antigens was confirmed in vitro for a few of the CMV-associated chains.

Worth noting for this clone: The target antigen is unknown.

The PCR ran on 60 Vbeta and 13 Jbeta primers. Profiled with immunoSEQ multiplex PCR; TCRdb holds only in-frame clones, not every one. The top ten hold approximately 1.4% of the sample, which has some 200,000 clones, approximately 85% seen once. Unrecorded immune exposures were likely, despite nominal health at sampling. The sequence was collected from a girl under 18 in good health and CMV-seropositive. V and J are TRBV9 and TRBJ2-1; TRBD1 agrees at 7 bases. Sequencing was performed on PBMCs. For the CDR3, the DNA is TGTGCCAGCAGCGTAGGACAGGGCACTTACAATGAGCAGTTCTTC. Translated, it gives CASSVGQGTYNEQFF.